This T cell receptor beta chain stems from a study of CD8+CD57+ T cells in acquired aplastic anemia. This CDR3 spans 13 amino acids. CDR1 is LNHNV, CDR2 YYDKDF, per germline (reference sequence). Trimming removed 6 bases at V and 0 bases at J, with 8 bases between. An expansion of CD8+CD57+ cells by flow cytometry had been shown in patients chosen for sequencing. The enrolled patients all had severe acquired aplastic anemia. By the time of blood sampling, patients had still received no therapy. Genomic DNA, the template, was used for profiling of the TCR beta VDJ and CDR3. TCRdb itself ran the reads through MiXCR, one entry per CDR3 protein. Here the sample spans fewer than 80,000 distinct CDR3 sequences, about 70% being singletons. Points on this clonotype: What it recognizes is unknown.

Study-wide points: Controls and patients did not differ significantly in CD8+ Simpson's diversity.

The chain recombines TRBV15 with TRBJ2-5; D tentatively reads TRBD1 or TRBD2 (5 bases each). The receptor was isolated from a human donor with aplastic anemia. Specimen: sorted CD4+, CD8+, or CD8+CD57+ T cells (not recorded which) from PBMCs. In nucleotides, the CDR3 is TGTGCCACCAGTCGGGGCTACCAAGAGACCCAGTACTTC. Translation: CATSRGYQETQYF.